This entry describes one T cell receptor (beta chain). The antigen is unknown. Clones were sequenced by immunoSEQ multiplex PCR, and TCRdb holds only the in-frame ones, with some missing. Of some 130,000 clones in the sample, about 91% were seen once. This sample was taken from a study of T cell responses to AZD1222 COVID-19 vaccine. The wider study: Doses given second, at about 4 or about 12 weeks, were pooled.

Study-level results: Spike-specific TCR breadth rose after two AZD1222 doses, and depth rose as well. Close to half of spike-specific TCRs reportedly recognize unmutated variant regions. The CD4 TCRs associated with vaccination extended across spike and predominated at 160-218 and 743-854.

This CDR3 comprises 15 residues. CDR1 is SGHTA and CDR2 is FQGTGA in the germline V gene. The V segment lost 5 bases and the J segment 5 bases; nucleotides outside the gene matches: 9. This sequence originates from an adult in good health. Sequenced material: peripheral blood, taken on day 0 of AZD1222 vaccination. V gene TRBV7-3 combines with J gene TRBJ2-3; TRBD2 agrees at 8 bases. CDR3 amino acids: CASSPAGAGRDTQYF. The CDR3 nucleotides read TGTGCCAGCAGCCCAGCGGGGGCCGGGAGAGATACGCAGTATTTT. Based on the CDR3 plus reference TRBV7-3 and TRBJ2-3, the full variable domain is GAGVSQTPSNKVTEKGKYVELRCDPISGHTALYWYRQSLGQGPEFLIYFQGTGAADDSGLPNDRFFAVRPEGSVSTLKIQRTERGDSAVYLCASSPAGAGRDTQYFGPGTRLTVL.